A single sample is the source of the 19 T cell receptor beta chains below, sequenced in a study of CD8 T cells in Susac syndrome (dated by TCRdb to the late 2010s). Library preparation employed the immunoSEQ multiplex PCR assay. RNA was extracted using the RNeasy kit, and roughly 0.5 to 1 ug of the RNA was reverse transcribed with random hexamers. TCRdb took the public reads, trimmed them with fastp at Q25, ran MiXCR for clone calling and kept in-frame beta chains. Identical CDR3 proteins give one entry, which carries the most common genes and DNA. The table for this sample lists under 550,000 distinct CDR3 sequences; approximately 89% of them were counted only once. Approximately 0.12% of the sample comes from the top ten. The sequencing input was CD8+ T cells from PBMCs. Receptors originate from a human donor with multiple sclerosis.

The CDR3, as DNA: TGTGCCAGCAGTTTCGGGACTAGCGGGGACGAGCAGTACTTC. It yields the protein CASSFGTSGDEQYF. The chain links TRBV27 to TRBJ2-7; 13 bases match TRBD2. From germline, CDR1 is MNHEY and CDR2 SMNVEV (reference sequence). Trimming took 3 bases from V and 5 from J; bases not matched to a gene: 1. The CDR3 totals 14 residues.

The CDR3 DNA reads as TGTGCCTGGAGTTTAACAGGGTCCAGCGGCTACACCTTC. It is translated as CAWSLTGSSGYTF. The rearrangement joins TRBV30 to TRBJ1-2; tentative D call: TRBD1 (6 bases). V lost 2 bases and J 8 bases, leaving 15 bases between the germline ends. CDR3 length: 13 amino acids. In germline, CDR1 is GTSNPN, CDR2 SVGIG (reference sequence).

The J gene is TRBJ2-1, the V gene TRBV7-6; 11 nucleotides match TRBD2. Germline V gives CDR1 SGHVS, CDR2 FNYEAQ. V was pared by 1 base and J by 7 bases, with 3 bases of the junction left unmatched. The CDR3 is 15 amino acids. DNA for the CDR3: TGTGCCAGCAGCTTAGTTAGCGGGGGGGCGAATGAGCAGTTCTTC. Protein: CASSLVSGGANEQFF.

This chain uses TRBV27 with TRBJ2-4; 8 bases map to TRBD2. After removal of 4 bases from V and 6 bases from J, the junction contained 5 bases not matched to a gene. Per germline, CDR1 MNHEY and CDR2 SMNVEV (reference sequence). The CDR3 extends over 14 amino acids. In DNA form, the CDR3 reads TGTGCCAGCAGTTCGGGACTAGAAGTAAACATTCAGTACTTC. Translating it yields CASSSGLEVNIQYF.

This chain links TRBV5-4 with TRBJ1-6; possibly TRBD1 for D (5 bases). The ends were cut back, 0 bases at V and 9 bases at J, with 16 bases in the middle. The CDR3 runs to 16 residues. Germline V gene data show CDR1 as SGHNT and CDR2 as YYREEE (reference sequence). This chain's CDR3 is CASSLEAGSLTSPLHF. The DNA of the CDR3 is TGTGCCAGCAGCTTGGAGGCAGGGTCGTTGACTTCACCCCTCCACTTT.

This chain connects TRBV12-3 or TRBV12-4 to TRBJ2-1, with D unclear. The CDR3 covers 14 residues. Trimming took off 0 bases at V and 4 bases at J, with 7 bases between the two ends. CDR3 in amino acids: CASSLANVYNEQFF. CDR3 coding DNA: TGTGCCAGCAGTTTAGCGAATGTGTACAATGAGCAGTTCTTC.

This clonotype has a handful of counts. The chain couples TRBV6-1 to TRBJ2-4, with D unclear. This CDR3 region has 15 residues. The germline V gene has CDR1 MNHNS and CDR2 SASEGT. V was pared by 6 bases and J by 0 bases, with 12 bases between. CDR3 in amino acids: CASSPENGAKNIQYF. The CDR3 DNA reads TGTGCCAGCAGCCCGGAGAATGGAGCCAAAAACATTCAGTACTTC.

The chain combines TRBV7-6 with TRBJ1-2, with D unresolved. Germline assignment: CDR1 SGHVS and CDR2 FNYEAQ. V was trimmed by 4 bases and J by 8 bases, leaving 20 bases between them. The CDR3 totals 15 residues. In DNA form, the CDR3 reads TGTGCCAGCAGCTCCCAAGCCGGCAACCCTGGGGGCTACACCTTC. Amino acid sequence: CASSSQAGNPGGYTF.

This chain uses TRBV19 with TRBJ2-1; 13 bases line up with TRBD2. Trimming at V came to 5 bases and at J to 3 bases, leaving 10 bases not matched to a gene. CDR1 is LNHDA and CDR2 is SQIVND in the germline V gene (reference sequence). This CDR3 is built from 18 residues. The CDR3 DNA sequence: TGTGCCAGTAGTTCGGGGACTAGCGGGACGGACCTCTACAATGAGCAGTTCTTC. This translates into CASSSGTSGTDLYNEQFF.

J is TRBJ1-2 and V is TRBV13; D possibly corresponds to TRBD1 (6 bases). Germline V lookup: CDR1 PRHDT, CDR2 FYEKMQ (reference sequence). The CDR3 has 13 residues. V was clipped by 3 bases and J by 3 bases, with 8 bases between them. CDR3 region: CASSFAGDYGYTF. The CDR3 DNA reads TGTGCCAGCAGCTTCGCAGGGGACTATGGCTACACCTTC.

The chain carries TRBV27 and TRBJ1-1; tentatively, D is TRBD1 (6 bases). The ends were cut back, 5 bases at V and 3 bases at J, with 16 bases in the middle. The CDR3 length is 15 residues. Germline V gene sequence: CDR1 MNHEY, CDR2 SMNVEV (reference sequence). CDR3 in amino acids: CASSPPGQPHTEAFF. For the CDR3, the DNA is TGTGCCAGCAGTCCCCCGGGACAACCGCACACTGAAGCTTTCTTT.

Here the CDR3 DNA reads TGTGCCAGCTCACTAAGCGGGAGCGTCAATGAGCAGTTCTTC. Protein product: CASSLSGSVNEQFF. The chain carries TRBV18 and TRBJ2-1; TRBD2 aligns across 8 bases. The V segment lost 4 bases and the J segment 6 bases; nucleotides outside the gene matches: 5. Germline V gives CDR1 KGHSH, CDR2 LQKENI. This CDR3 is built from 14 residues.

Only one count was recorded for this clonotype. The rearrangement joins TRBV5-5 to TRBJ2-7; D possibly corresponds to TRBD2 (5 bases). The germline V gene has CDR1 SGHKS and CDR2 YYEKEE (reference sequence). The CDR3 consists of 15 residues. Trimming stripped 2 bases from V and 2 bases from J, with 14 bases between. The CDR3 loop is CASSFAREGAYEQYF. The CDR3 coding sequence is TGTGCCAGCAGCTTCGCCCGTGAGGGCGCCTACGAGCAGTACTTC.

This clonotype appeared a single time. The chain links TRBV19 to TRBJ2-4; tentative D call: TRBD1 (5 bases). Germline V gene data show CDR1 as LNHDA and CDR2 as SQIVND (reference sequence). CDR3 length: 15 amino acids. Between the trimmed V and J ends, which lost 3 bases and 8 bases, there was a span of 17 bases. CDR3 protein: CASSMVYSGIHIQYF. For the CDR3, the DNA is TGTGCCAGTAGTATGGTTTACTCAGGGATACACATTCAGTACTTC.

This chain links TRBV6-1 with TRBJ2-2; D is unclear. V lost 2 bases to trimming and J lost 6 bases, with 7 bases between them. There are 13 residues in the CDR3. Germline CDR1 and CDR2: MNHNS and SASEGT. The CDR3 sequence: CASSEWDSGELFF. The CDR3 nucleotides read TGTGCCAGCAGTGAATGGGATTCCGGGGAGCTGTTTTTT.

The V call is TRBV5-1, the J call TRBJ1-2, with TRBD1 matching over 7 bases. The CDR3 length is 16 residues. The V gene end was trimmed by 0 bases and the J gene end by 3 bases; junction bases not matched to a gene: 8. Germline CDR1 reads SGHRS; CDR2 reads YFSETQ. CDR3 region: CASSLAGTEEDYGYTF. CDR3 sequence (DNA): TGCGCCAGCAGCTTGGCGGGGACAGAAGAAGACTATGGCTACACCTTC.

This clonotype is a singleton in its sample. The gene calls are TRBV19 and TRBJ2-7, with D maybe TRBD2 (5 bases). Germline assignment: CDR1 LNHDA and CDR2 SQIVND (reference sequence). CDR3 size: 14 residues. V lost 6 bases and J 0 bases, leaving 12 bases between the germline ends. DNA for the CDR3: TGTGCCAGTAGCTCCGGGATTAGCTCCTACGAGCAGTACTTC. It specifies CASSSGISSYEQYF.

The V call is TRBV19, the J call TRBJ1-3; D call uncertain. Germline lookup yields CDR1 LNHDA and CDR2 SQIVND (reference sequence). V lost 3 bases and J lost 0, with 6 bases in between. The CDR3 loop spans 14 amino acids. In nucleotides, the CDR3 is TGTGCCAGTAGTATGGTGAGCTCTGGAAACACCATATATTTT. Amino acid sequence: CASSMVSSGNTIYF.

This rearrangement joins TRBV18 to TRBJ2-5, with D unclear. The V and J ends lost 0 bases and 5 bases respectively, with 13 bases between them. Germline V gene lookup returns CDR1 KGHSH and CDR2 LQKENI. There are 15 residues in the CDR3. CDR3 nucleotides: TGTGCCAGCTCACCACCCCTAGGCAAGCAGGAGACCCAGTACTTC. This codes for CASSPPLGKQETQYF.